A single sample gave rise to the 18 T cell receptor beta chains below, sequenced in a study of T-cell memory formation after mild COVID-19. TCRdb reprocessed the 5' RACE reads with MiXCR, giving one entry per CDR3 protein. This table has approximately 350,000 distinct CDR3 sequences, approximately 29% appearing once. Sequencing used PBMCs or a T cell subset sorted from them (not recorded which). The receptor set was obtained from an adult woman who had mild COVID-19 (a few samples of this study predate the infection). Cell type and time point are not known.

The V gene is TRBV12-3 or TRBV12-4, the J gene TRBJ2-7, with D perhaps TRBD2 (5 bases). Trimming shortened V by 3 bases and J by 6 bases, and 9 bases separated the two germline ends. The CDR3 length is 12 residues. CDR3 residues: CASSFTSGEQYF. As DNA, the CDR3 is TGTGCCAGCAGTTTTACCAGCGGCGAGCAGTACTTC.

This chain links TRBV5-1 with TRBJ2-7; D call uncertain. Germline CDR1 is SGHRS and CDR2 is YFSETQ. V lost 4 bases and J lost 2, with 16 bases in between. This CDR3 comprises 15 residues. The CDR3 region is CASSPDPQRTYEQYF. CDR3 sequence (DNA): TGCGCCAGCAGCCCCGACCCACAGAGAACCTACGAGCAGTACTTC.

A few counts support this clonotype. This chain links TRBV30 with TRBJ2-3, with 14 nucleotides matching TRBD2. Germline CDR1 is GTSNPN and CDR2 is SVGIG (reference sequence). CDR3 length equals 17 residues. J lost 3 bases, V lost 1 base, and 6 bases had no gene match. The CDR3 DNA reads TGTGCCTGGAGTGGACGGACTAGCGGGAGGATAACAGATACGCAGTATTTT. The encoded protein is CAWSGRTSGRITDTQYF.

The rearrangement links TRBV12-3 or TRBV12-4 to TRBJ2-5; D remains unclear. CDR3 length: 15 residues. Trimming removed 6 bases at V and 0 bases at J, with 14 bases between. The CDR3 DNA reads as TGTGCCAGCAGCTTTAGATTAGGGTACCAAGAGACCCAGTACTTC. Translation gives CASSFRLGYQETQYF.

This rearrangement joins TRBV12-3 or TRBV12-4 to TRBJ2-3; 13 bases are shared with TRBD2. J lost 0 bases, V lost 8 bases, and 8 bases had no gene match. The CDR3 totals 17 residues. The CDR3, as DNA: TGTGCCAGCCAAACTAGCGGGGGGGTTTGGAGCACAGATACGCAGTATTTT. This encodes CASQTSGGVWSTDTQYF.

This clonotype has more than one count but fewer than ten. The chain carries TRBV7-3 and TRBJ2-1, with TRBD2 identical over 10 bases. Germline V gene lookup returns CDR1 SGHTA and CDR2 FQGTGA. The length of the CDR3 is 17 residues. J was trimmed by 7 bases and V by 2 bases; bases with no gene match: 11. The chain's CDR3 is CASSLGSGGAPGNEQFF. The CDR3 DNA reads as TGTGCCAGCAGCTTAGGGAGCGGGGGGGCCCCTGGAAATGAGCAGTTCTTC.

The chain carries TRBV20-1 and TRBJ1-4; no clear D. V shed 6 bases and J shed 7 bases, with 18 bases lying between them. This CDR3 has 14 residues. Germline lookup yields CDR1 DFQATT and CDR2 SNEGSKA (reference sequence). The CDR3 region has the DNA TGCAGTGCCAAAAGGGCAGTCGCGGGTGAAAAACTGTTTTTT. The encoded protein is CSAKRAVAGEKLFF.

The chain employs TRBV6-2 or TRBV6-3 and TRBJ2-7, with 14 bases aligning to TRBD2. CDR1 is MNHEY, CDR2 SVGEGT, per germline. The CDR3 has 15 residues. J was trimmed by 6 bases and V by 6 bases; bases with no gene match: 7. CDR3 residues: CASSWGTSGSGEQYF. As DNA, the CDR3 is TGTGCCAGCAGCTGGGGGACTAGCGGGAGTGGCGAGCAGTACTTC.

This clonotype was seen at least ten times. The rearrangement links TRBV15 to TRBJ1-2; the D gene is possibly TRBD1 (6 bases). Germline CDR1 and CDR2: LNHNV and YYDKDF (reference sequence). V was clipped by 0 bases and J by 8 bases, with 19 bases between them. The CDR3 has 16 amino acids. DNA of the CDR3: TGTGCCACCAGCAGAGATGAGACAGGCGCCATGGGGGGCTACACCTTC. The encoded protein is CATSRDETGAMGGYTF.

CDR3 nucleotide sequence: TGCAGCGTTGAAGAGGGTTCAGGTGAAGCTTTCTTT. It yields the protein CSVEEGSGEAFF. The rearrangement links TRBV29-1 to TRBJ1-1; D is unclear. The CDR3 spans 12 residues. The germline V and J ends were trimmed by 0 bases and 7 bases, with 9 bases remaining between them. Germline V gene sequence: CDR1 SQVTM, CDR2 ANQGSEA.

The chain joins TRBV20-1 to TRBJ2-1, with 8 bases aligning to TRBD2. The CDR3 is 13 residues long. CDR1 is DFQATT, CDR2 SNEGSKA, per germline (reference sequence). V gave up 8 bases and J gave up 6 bases; unmatched junction bases: 9. This chain's CDR3 is CSTRAGASNEQFF. DNA for the CDR3: TGCAGTACCCGAGCGGGGGCAAGCAATGAGCAGTTCTTC.

This clonotype has a single count. The chain couples TRBV7-9 to TRBJ2-1, with a possible D match to TRBD1 (5 bases). The germline V gene encodes CDR1 SEHNR and CDR2 FQNEAQ (reference sequence). The V and J ends lost 6 bases and 2 bases respectively, with 17 bases between them. The CDR3 contains 16 residues. CDR3 residues: CASRTFLPDTYNEQFF. CDR3 nucleotide sequence: TGTGCCAGCAGAACGTTCCTTCCGGACACCTACAATGAGCAGTTCTTC.

The chain links TRBV6-6 to TRBJ2-3, with D possibly being TRBD2 (6 bases). The CDR3 sequence is 15 residues long. V lost 0 bases, J lost 2 bases, and 9 bases lay in between. The germline V gene encodes CDR1 MNHNY and CDR2 SVGAGI (reference sequence). The CDR3 region has the DNA TGTGCCAGCAGTTACTCGGCGGGACTCACAGATACGCAGTATTTT. Translated, it gives CASSYSAGLTDTQYF.

The J gene is TRBJ2-1, the V gene TRBV7-9; D is unclear. The CDR3 spans 12 residues. V lost 7 bases, J lost 8 bases, and 12 bases lay in between. Germline CDR1 and CDR2: SEHNR and FQNEAQ (reference sequence). The CDR3 nucleotides are TGTGCCAGCACGCACCCCGCCGATGAGCAGTTCTTC. Translation gives CASTHPADEQFF.

In its sample, this clonotype was seen a few times. The V and J genes are TRBV6-5 and TRBJ2-5; D remains ambiguous. The ends were cut back, 0 bases at V and 5 bases at J, with 10 bases in the middle. This CDR3 region has 14 residues. Germline CDR1 and CDR2: MNHEY and SVGAGI. The CDR3, as DNA: TGTGCCAGCAGTTACTCGAGTGGGTTGGAGACCCAGTACTTC. Translated: CASSYSSGLETQYF.

The sample holds one count of this clonotype. The V and J genes are TRBV5-5 and TRBJ2-7; 10 nucleotides match TRBD2. The germline V gene has CDR1 SGHKS and CDR2 YYEKEE (reference sequence). This CDR3 region has 15 residues. Trimming at V came to 1 base and at J to 6 bases, leaving 7 bases not matched to a gene. CDR3 bases: TGTGCCAGCAGCTTGAGTCCTAGCGGGAGACGCGAGCAGTACTTC. This encodes CASSLSPSGRREQYF.

This clonotype is a singleton in its sample. CDR3 DNA: TGTGCCAGCAGACCCACAGGGGGATCTAATGAAAAACTGTTTTTT. Its protein product is CASRPTGGSNEKLFF. The chain uses TRBV12-3 or TRBV12-4 and TRBJ1-4; 8 bases map to TRBD1. V lost 6 bases to trimming and J lost 3 bases; unmatched junction nucleotides: 6. This CDR3 is 15 amino acids long.

This chain links TRBV15 with TRBJ2-3; either TRBD1 or TRBD2 may supply D (5 bases each). V was clipped by 3 bases and J by 0 bases, with 10 bases between them. Germline V lookup: CDR1 LNHNV, CDR2 YYDKDF (reference sequence). The CDR3 runs 15 residues. The CDR3 protein is CATSRGTGSTDTQYF. In DNA, the CDR3 is TGTGCCACCAGCAGGGGGACCGGAAGCACAGATACGCAGTATTTT.